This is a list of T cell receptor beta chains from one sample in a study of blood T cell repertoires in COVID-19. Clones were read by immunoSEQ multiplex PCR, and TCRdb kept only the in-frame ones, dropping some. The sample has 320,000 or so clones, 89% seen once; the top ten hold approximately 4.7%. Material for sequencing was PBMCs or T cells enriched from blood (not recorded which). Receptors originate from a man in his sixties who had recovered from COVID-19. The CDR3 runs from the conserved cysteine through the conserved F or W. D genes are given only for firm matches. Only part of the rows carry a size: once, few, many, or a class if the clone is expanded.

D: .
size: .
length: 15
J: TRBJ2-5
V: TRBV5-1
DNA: TGCGCCAGCAGCGAATTGACAGGTATCGGGGAGACCCAGTACTTC
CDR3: CASSELTGIGETQYF

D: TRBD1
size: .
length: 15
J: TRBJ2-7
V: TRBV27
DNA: TGTGCCAGCAGTTTCTCCGGGACAGGGGGCCGCGAGCAGTACTTC
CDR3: CASSFSGTGGREQYF

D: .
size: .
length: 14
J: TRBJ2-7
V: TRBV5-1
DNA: TGCGCCAGCAACGAAGCAGGGTCCGTCTACGAGCAGTACTTC
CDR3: CASNEAGSVYEQYF

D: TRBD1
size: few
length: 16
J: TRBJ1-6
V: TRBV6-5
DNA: TGTGCCAGCAGTTATCGACTGGGGACAGGGGACACACCCCTCCACTTT
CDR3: CASSYRLGTGDTPLHF

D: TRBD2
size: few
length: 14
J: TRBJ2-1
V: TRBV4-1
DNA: TGCGCCAGCAGCTTCGGACTAGCGAACAATGAGCAGTTCTTC
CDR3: CASSFGLANNEQFF

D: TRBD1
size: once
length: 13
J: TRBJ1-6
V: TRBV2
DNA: TGTGCCAGCAGCGAGGACAGGGGTTCACCCCTCCACTTT
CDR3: CASSEDRGSPLHF

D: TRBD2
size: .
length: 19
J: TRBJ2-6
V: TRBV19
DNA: TGTGCCAGTAGTCCACAGGCTAGCGGGAGTGAAGCTGGGGCCAACGTCCTGACTTTC
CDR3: CASSPQASGSEAGANVLTF

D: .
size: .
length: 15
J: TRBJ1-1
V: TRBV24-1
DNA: TGTGCCACCAGTGACTCGAGTTCCCACGTCACTGAAGCTTTCTTT
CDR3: CATSDSSSHVTEAFF

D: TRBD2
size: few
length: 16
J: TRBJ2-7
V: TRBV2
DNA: TGTGCCAGCAGCCACGGGGGACTAGCGGGAGAGTACGAGCAGTACTTC
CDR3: CASSHGGLAGEYEQYF

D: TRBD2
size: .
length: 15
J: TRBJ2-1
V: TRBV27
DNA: TGTGCCAGCCGGGAGGAGGGCGGGATTTTCAATGAGCAGTTCTTC
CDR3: CASREEGGIFNEQFF

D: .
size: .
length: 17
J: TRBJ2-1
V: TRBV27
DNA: TGTGCCAGCGGGCACCCGACAGCCGAAGCAGACTACAATGAGCAGTTCTTC
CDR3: CASGHPTAEADYNEQFF

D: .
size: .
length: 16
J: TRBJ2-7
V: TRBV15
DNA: TGTGCCACCAGCAGAGATATCGGCAGGATCAGCTACGAGCAGTACTTC
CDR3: CATSRDIGRISYEQYF

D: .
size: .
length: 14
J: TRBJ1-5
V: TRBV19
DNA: TGTGCCAGTAGTTGGGCAGATAGCAATCAGCCCCAGCATTTT
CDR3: CASSWADSNQPQHF

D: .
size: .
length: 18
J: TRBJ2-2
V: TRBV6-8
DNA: TGTGCCAGCAGTTACTCGAAAGTAGCGGAGACGAACACCGGGGAGCTGTTTTTT
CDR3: CASSYSKVAETNTGELFF

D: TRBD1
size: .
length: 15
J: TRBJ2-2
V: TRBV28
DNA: TGTGCCAGCAGTGGTCCCGGGACAGGGGCCGGGGAGCTGTTTTTT
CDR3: CASSGPGTGAGELFF

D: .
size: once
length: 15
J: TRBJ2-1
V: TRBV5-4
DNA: TGTGCCAGCAGCCCTAAGGACAGGGAGGGCAATGAGCAGTTCTTC
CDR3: CASSPKDREGNEQFF

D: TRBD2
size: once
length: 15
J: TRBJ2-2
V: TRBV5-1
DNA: TGCGCCAGCAGCTTGTTGACTAGCGTCACCGGGGAGCTGTTTTTT
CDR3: CASSLLTSVTGELFF

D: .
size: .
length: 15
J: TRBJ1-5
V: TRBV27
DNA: TGTGCCAGCAGGACTACAGGGTATAGCAATCAGCCCCAGCATTTT
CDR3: CASRTTGYSNQPQHF

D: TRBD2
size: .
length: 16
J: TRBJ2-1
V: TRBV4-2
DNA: TGTGCCAGCAGCCAAAATCGCGGGAGCGCGAACAATGAGCAGTTCTTC
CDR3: CASSQNRGSANNEQFF

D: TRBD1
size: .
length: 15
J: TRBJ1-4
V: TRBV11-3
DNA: TGTGCCAGCAGCGGACCGGACAGGGGTGGTGAAAAACTGTTTTTT
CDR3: CASSGPDRGGEKLFF

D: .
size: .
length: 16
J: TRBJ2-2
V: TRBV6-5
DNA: TGTGCCAGCAGTTACGCCTCGACAGGGAACACCGGGGAGCTGTTTTTT
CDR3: CASSYASTGNTGELFF

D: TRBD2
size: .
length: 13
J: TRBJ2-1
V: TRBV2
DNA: TGTGCCAGCAGTGGGGGGAGCGGGAGTGAGCAGTTCTTC
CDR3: CASSGGSGSEQFF

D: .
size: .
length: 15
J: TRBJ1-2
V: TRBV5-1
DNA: TGCGCCAGCAGCTTGGGGGAGCCCGAAGTCCATGGCTACACCTTC
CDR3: CASSLGEPEVHGYTF

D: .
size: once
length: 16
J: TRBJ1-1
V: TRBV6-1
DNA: TGTGCCAGCAGTGAAGGGTCAGGTTTCTTGAACACTGAAGCTTTCTTT
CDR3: CASSEGSGFLNTEAFF

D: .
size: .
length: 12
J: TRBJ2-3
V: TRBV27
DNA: TGTGCCAGCAGTTTGCGGGGAGATACGCAGTATTTT
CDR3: CASSLRGDTQYF

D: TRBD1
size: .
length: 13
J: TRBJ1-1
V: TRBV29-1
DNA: TGCAGCGTCGGGACAGGGAGTTGGTCTGAAGCTTTCTTT
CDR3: CSVGTGSWSEAFF

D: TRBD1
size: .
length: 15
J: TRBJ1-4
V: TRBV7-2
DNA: TGTGCCAGCAGCACCAGACAGGGGGTTAATGAAAAACTGTTTTTT
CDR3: CASSTRQGVNEKLFF

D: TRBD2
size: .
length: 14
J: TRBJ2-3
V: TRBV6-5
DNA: TGTGCCAGCAGGCGGGAGCTTAAGGCAGATACGCAGTATTTT
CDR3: CASRRELKADTQYF

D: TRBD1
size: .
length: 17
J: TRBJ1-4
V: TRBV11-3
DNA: TGTGCCAGCAGCTCCTCCCCGACAGGGAAAACTAATGAAAAACTGTTTTTT
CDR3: CASSSSPTGKTNEKLFF

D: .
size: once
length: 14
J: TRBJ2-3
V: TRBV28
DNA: TGTGCCAGCAGTTTTGCCGGGAGTAGAGATACGCAGTATTTT
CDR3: CASSFAGSRDTQYF

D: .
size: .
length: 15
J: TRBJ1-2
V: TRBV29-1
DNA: TGCAGCGTTGGTGATACCGGAGTGGGTAACTATGGCTACACCTTC
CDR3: CSVGDTGVGNYGYTF

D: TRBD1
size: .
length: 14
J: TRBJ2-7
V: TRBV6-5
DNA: TGTGCCAGCAGTCCCGACAGGGAGTCCTACGAGCAGTACTTC
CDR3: CASSPDRESYEQYF

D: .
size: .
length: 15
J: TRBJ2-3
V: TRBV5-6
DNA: TGTGCCAGCAGCTCTGGAGAACTAGAATCAGATACGCAGTATTTT
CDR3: CASSSGELESDTQYF

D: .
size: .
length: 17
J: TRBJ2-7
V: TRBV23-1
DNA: TGCGCCAGCAGTCAACGCCCGAGTAGGGGTAAATCCTACGAGCAGTACTTC
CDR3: CASSQRPSRGKSYEQYF

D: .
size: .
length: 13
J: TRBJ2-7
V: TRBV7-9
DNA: TGTGCCAGCAGCCGGGATCTCCCCTACGAGCAGTACTTC
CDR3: CASSRDLPYEQYF

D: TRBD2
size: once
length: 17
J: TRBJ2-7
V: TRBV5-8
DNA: TGTGCCAGCAGCTTTACGCCACTAGCGGGAGTCTCTGGCGAGCAGTACTTC
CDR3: CASSFTPLAGVSGEQYF

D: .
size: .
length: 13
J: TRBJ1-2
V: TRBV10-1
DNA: TGCGCCAGCAGTCCAGGGGCTAACTATGGCTACACCTTC
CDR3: CASSPGANYGYTF

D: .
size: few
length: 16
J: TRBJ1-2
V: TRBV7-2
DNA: TGTGCCAGCAGCCTCGGACTAGGGACGGCGAGCTATGGCTACACCTTC
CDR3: CASSLGLGTASYGYTF

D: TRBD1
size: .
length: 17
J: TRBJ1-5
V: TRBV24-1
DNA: TGTGCCACCAGTGATCCTTCGACAGGGCCGAGCAATCAGCCCCAGCATTTT
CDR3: CATSDPSTGPSNQPQHF

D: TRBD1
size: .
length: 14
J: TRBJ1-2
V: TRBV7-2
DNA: TGTGCCAGCAGCTCCCGACAGGGGGCGCATGGCTACACCTTC
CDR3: CASSSRQGAHGYTF

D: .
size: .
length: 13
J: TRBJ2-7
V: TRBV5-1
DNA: TGCGCCAGCAGCGACACCCAGACCTACGAGCAGTACTTC
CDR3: CASSDTQTYEQYF

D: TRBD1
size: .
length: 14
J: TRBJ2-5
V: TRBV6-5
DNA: TGTGCCAGCGGGGTGAGAGGGGGCCACGAGACCCAGTACTTC
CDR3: CASGVRGGHETQYF

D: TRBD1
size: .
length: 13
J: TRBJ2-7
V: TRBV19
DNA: TGTGCCAGTAGCCTGGACAGGGGGCGCGAGCAGTACTTC
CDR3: CASSLDRGREQYF

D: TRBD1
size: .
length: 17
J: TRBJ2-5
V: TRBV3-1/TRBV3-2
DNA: TGTGCCAGCAGCCCGATTACCGGGACAGGGGGCTGGGAGACCCAGTACTTC
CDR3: CASSPITGTGGWETQYF

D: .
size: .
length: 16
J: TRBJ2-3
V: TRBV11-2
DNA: TGTGCCAGCAGCTACTGGATTACAGGGTACTCAGATACGCAGTATTTT
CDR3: CASSYWITGYSDTQYF

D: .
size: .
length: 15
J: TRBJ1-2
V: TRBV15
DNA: TGTGCCACCAGCAGAGATTGGTCCGGTAACTATGGCTACACCTTC
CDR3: CATSRDWSGNYGYTF

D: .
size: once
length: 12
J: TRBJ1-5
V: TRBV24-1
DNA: TGTGCCACCAGTGACGGGGGTTTGCCCCAGCATTTT
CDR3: CATSDGGLPQHF

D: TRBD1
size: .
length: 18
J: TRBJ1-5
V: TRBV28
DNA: TGTGCCAGCCCTCATGGAAACAGGGGGCAACTTTCGCATCAGCCCCAGCATTTT
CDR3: CASPHGNRGQLSHQPQHF

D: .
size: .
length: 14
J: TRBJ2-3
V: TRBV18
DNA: TGTGCCAGCTCACCACCGGCTGCTACAGATACGCAGTATTTT
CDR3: CASSPPAATDTQYF